Listed below are T cell receptor beta chains from one sample, sequenced in a study of blood T cell repertoires in COVID-19. Clones were read by immunoSEQ multiplex PCR, and TCRdb kept only the in-frame ones, dropping some. The data show around 42,000 clones, with 90% seen just once and 2.5% to 3.5% held by the top ten. Sample: peripheral blood. Every receptor here comes from a man aged 45 to 65 with active COVID-19. Each CDR3 is given with its conserved first and last residue. Fields, in order: D gene, CDR3 length, V gene, clone size, J gene, CDR3 DNA, CDR3 protein. The D gene is left open where the match is weak. Expanded clones get a size class; other rows say once, few or many, or leave the size out.

D gene: TRBD1
CDR3 length: 14
V gene: TRBV18
clone size: once
J gene: TRBJ2-5
CDR3 DNA: TGTGCCAGCTCACCAACAGGACAGGGAGAGACCCAGTACTTC
CDR3 protein: CASSPTGQGETQYF

D gene: .
CDR3 length: 13
V gene: TRBV7-3
clone size: .
J gene: TRBJ2-1
CDR3 DNA: TGTGCCAGCAGCTTGGACATGGGATTGGGGCAGTTCTTC
CDR3 protein: CASSLDMGLGQFF

D gene: .
CDR3 length: 15
V gene: TRBV4-3
clone size: .
J gene: TRBJ2-2
CDR3 DNA: TGCGCCAGCAGCCAAGCGGGGGTGGTCGCCGGGGAGCTGTTTTTT
CDR3 protein: CASSQAGVVAGELFF

D gene: TRBD1
CDR3 length: 15
V gene: TRBV28
clone size: .
J gene: TRBJ2-5
CDR3 DNA: TGTGCCAGCAGTTTTGACAGGGGGTTTCTAGAGACCCAGTACTTC
CDR3 protein: CASSFDRGFLETQYF

D gene: TRBD1
CDR3 length: 16
V gene: TRBV7-9
clone size: few
J gene: TRBJ1-6
CDR3 DNA: TGTGCCAGCAGCTCGGGACAGGTGATCGGCGGTTCACCCCTCCACTTT
CDR3 protein: CASSSGQVIGGSPLHF

D gene: .
CDR3 length: 14
V gene: TRBV3-1/TRBV3-2
clone size: .
J gene: TRBJ2-5
CDR3 DNA: TGTGCCAGCAGCCAAGAATATCCAGGGTGGACCCAGTACTTC
CDR3 protein: CASSQEYPGWTQYF

D gene: TRBD1
CDR3 length: 13
V gene: TRBV6-5
clone size: .
J gene: TRBJ1-1
CDR3 DNA: TGTGCCAGCAGGGGGACAGGTCTCGTTGAAGCTTTCTTT
CDR3 protein: CASRGTGLVEAFF

D gene: TRBD1
CDR3 length: 18
V gene: TRBV10-3
clone size: .
J gene: TRBJ1-6
CDR3 DNA: TGTGCCATCAGTGAGCGTTCATCCGGGACAGGGCGGAATTCACCCCTCCACTTT
CDR3 protein: CAISERSSGTGRNSPLHF

D gene: TRBD1
CDR3 length: 15
V gene: TRBV6-5
clone size: .
J gene: TRBJ1-5
CDR3 DNA: TGTGCCAGCAGTAGGGACAGGGGAAACAATCAGCCCCAGCATTTT
CDR3 protein: CASSRDRGNNQPQHF

D gene: TRBD1
CDR3 length: 14
V gene: TRBV9
clone size: .
J gene: TRBJ1-1
CDR3 DNA: TGTGCCAGCAGCGTAACTACAGGGGGCACTGAAGCTTTCTTT
CDR3 protein: CASSVTTGGTEAFF

D gene: .
CDR3 length: 15
V gene: TRBV5-1
clone size: .
J gene: TRBJ1-2
CDR3 DNA: TGCGCCAGCATTTACGGGCTAGACAGTAACTATGGCTACACCTTC
CDR3 protein: CASIYGLDSNYGYTF

D gene: TRBD2
CDR3 length: 18
V gene: TRBV20-1
clone size: once
J gene: TRBJ2-4
CDR3 DNA: TGCAGTGCTAGTAGAGGGACTAGCGGGGGGCAGAGCAAAAACATTCAGTACTTC
CDR3 protein: CSASRGTSGGQSKNIQYF

D gene: .
CDR3 length: 16
V gene: TRBV3-1/TRBV3-2
clone size: few
J gene: TRBJ2-2
CDR3 DNA: TGTGCCAGCAGCCAAGGAGAGACTCCGAACACCGGGGAGCTGTTTTTT
CDR3 protein: CASSQGETPNTGELFF

D gene: .
CDR3 length: 14
V gene: TRBV7-9
clone size: .
J gene: TRBJ1-6
CDR3 DNA: TGTGCCAGCAGCTTAGAACAGGTCAATTCACCCCTCCACTTT
CDR3 protein: CASSLEQVNSPLHF

D gene: .
CDR3 length: 17
V gene: TRBV6-2/TRBV6-3
clone size: once
J gene: TRBJ2-7
CDR3 DNA: .
CDR3 protein: CASSYSFGPGGSYEQYF

D gene: TRBD1
CDR3 length: 17
V gene: TRBV7-2
clone size: .
J gene: TRBJ2-1
CDR3 DNA: TGTGCCAGCAGTCGTACCGGGACAGCTTATTCCTACAATGAGCAGTTCTTC
CDR3 protein: CASSRTGTAYSYNEQFF

D gene: .
CDR3 length: 13
V gene: TRBV27
clone size: .
J gene: TRBJ2-7
CDR3 DNA: TGTGCCAGCAGTTTAAGCAGGGGCGACGAGCAGTACTTC
CDR3 protein: CASSLSRGDEQYF

D gene: TRBD2
CDR3 length: 15
V gene: TRBV11-3
clone size: .
J gene: TRBJ2-5
CDR3 DNA: TGTGCCAGCAGACATTTAGCGGGGGGCAGGGAGACCCAGTACTTC
CDR3 protein: CASRHLAGGRETQYF

D gene: .
CDR3 length: 14
V gene: TRBV6-2/TRBV6-3
clone size: .
J gene: TRBJ1-6
CDR3 DNA: TGTGCCAGCAGTTACAGGGGATTGATGTCACCCCTCCACTTT
CDR3 protein: CASSYRGLMSPLHF

D gene: .
CDR3 length: 13
V gene: TRBV5-1
clone size: once
J gene: TRBJ1-1
CDR3 DNA: TGCGCCAGCAGCTTGGACACAAACACTGAAGCTTTCTTT
CDR3 protein: CASSLDTNTEAFF